This T cell receptor beta chain is drawn from a study of blood T cells in healthy people across ages. Study observations and caveats: The donors' CMV status was not determined, possibly confounding changes in expanded clonotypes.

A single count supports this clonotype. What it binds is not known. CDR1 is SQVTM and CDR2 is ANQGSEA in the germline V gene. The germline V and J ends were trimmed by 0 bases and 5 bases, with 10 bases remaining between them. The CDR3 contains 13 residues. The authors ran a second PCR of roughly 6 to 12 cycles using a sample-barcoded 5' primer and a J-beta primer mix. TCRdb itself ran the 5' RACE reads through MiXCR, one entry per CDR3 protein. The profile shows around 1,000,000 distinct CDR3 sequences, roughly a quarter of them singletons. These data also formed part of another study, on T cells of mothers and their children. That paper notes: The cDNA synthesis received all extracted RNA, at around 1.6 ug per 15 ul.

The sequence derives from a girl aged 2-15 years in good health. The chain joins TRBV29-1 to TRBJ2-5; D is unclear. Sequencing input: blood. In nucleotides, the CDR3 is TGCAGCGTTGAAGAGGGGATGTGGGAGACCCAGTACTTC. As protein: CSVEEGMWETQYF.